The 24 T cell receptor beta chains presented below share a single source sample, sequenced in a study of T cell changes during pregnancy in multiple sclerosis. Using immunoSEQ multiplex PCR, the repertoire was profiled, and TCRdb retains in-frame clones only, with some absent. Seen here are about 40,000 clones, roughly 90% observed once, and the top ten hold about 0.4%. The input for sequencing was CD4+ T cells from peripheral blood mononuclear cells, taken in the third trimester of pregnancy. The receptors come from a female donor with multiple sclerosis, enrolled in a pregnancy study.

This chain uses TRBV27 with TRBJ2-5; 7 nucleotides agree with TRBD1. Trimming removed 3 bases from V and 5 bases from J; junction bases left unmatched: 6. Germline V gene lookup returns CDR1 MNHEY and CDR2 SMNVEV (reference sequence). The CDR3 covers 14 residues. CDR3 sequence: CASSFRGGWETQYF. Written as DNA, the CDR3 is TGTGCCAGCAGTTTCCGAGGGGGCTGGGAGACCCAGTACTTC.

V and J are TRBV5-6 and TRBJ2-1; 13 bases align to TRBD2. CDR1 SGHDT and CDR2 YYEEEE come from the germline V gene. The CDR3 is made up of 15 amino acids. V shed 2 bases, J shed 7 bases, and the junction held 3 bases outside the gene matches. The CDR3 is CASSLLAGGPNEQFF. The CDR3 nucleotides are TGTGCCAGCAGCTTACTAGCGGGAGGGCCGAATGAGCAGTTCTTC. Full variable domain (outside the CDR3, taken from reference TRBV5-6 and TRBJ2-1): DAGVTQSPTHLIKTRGQQVTLRCSPKSGHDTVSWYQQALGQGPQFIFQYYEEEERQRGNFPDRFSGHQFPNYSSELNVNALLLGDSALYLCASSLLAGGPNEQFFGPGTRLTVL.

The chain couples TRBV5-1 to TRBJ1-1; TRBD1 might be the D (5 bases). Trimming pared 0 bases from V and 8 bases from J, leaving 14 bases between. From germline, CDR1 is SGHRS and CDR2 YFSETQ. The CDR3 is 14 amino acids. Here the CDR3 DNA reads TGCGCCAGCAGCTTGGGCCCCAGGGAGGGCGAAGCTTTCTTT. Translation: CASSLGPREGEAFF.

The chain has TRBV12-5 and TRBJ1-5; D call uncertain. This CDR3 is built from 12 residues. V was trimmed by 1 base and J by 5 bases, leaving 3 bases between them. CDR1 LGHNT and CDR2 FRNRAP come from the germline V gene. CDR3 sequence reads: CASGLDYQPQHF. The CDR3 nucleotides read TGTGCTAGTGGTTTGGACTATCAGCCCCAGCATTTT.

This clone is medium-sized in the sample. The genes are TRBV9 and TRBJ1-3, with 7 bases matching TRBD1. V lost 7 bases to trimming and J lost 6 bases; unmatched junction nucleotides: 7. The CDR3 has 13 amino acids. Germline CDR1 and CDR2: SGDLS and YYNGEE. This chain's CDR3 is CASQDRVKNTIYF. CDR3 nucleotides: TGTGCCAGCCAAGACAGGGTAAAAAACACCATATATTTT.

The chain joins TRBV12-5 to TRBJ1-5; 9 positions agree with TRBD1. CDR3 size: 18 residues. Germline CDR1 reads LGHNT; CDR2 reads FRNRAP. J lost 4 bases, V lost 8 bases, and 18 bases had no gene match. The CDR3 region is CASSSFRTGGFGNQPQHF. The CDR3, as DNA: TGTGCTAGTTCTTCTTTTCGAACAGGGGGCTTTGGGAATCAGCCCCAGCATTTT.

The chain joins TRBV5-5 to TRBJ1-1, with 7 bases aligning to TRBD1. The CDR3 runs to 14 residues. Germline CDR1 reads SGHKS; CDR2 reads YYEKEE (reference sequence). Losses at the gene ends were 4 bases for V and 5 bases for J; bases not matched to a gene: 8. The CDR3 bases are TGTGCCAGCAGCCCCCGGACAGGCGGAACTGAAGCTTTCTTT. As protein: CASSPRTGGTEAFF. The variable domain in full, completed from reference TRBV5-5 and TRBJ1-1, reads DAGVTQSPTHLIKTRGQQVTLRCSPISGHKSVSWYQQVLGQGPQFIFQYYEKEERGRGNFPDRFSARQFPNYSSELNVNALLLGDSALYLCASSPRTGGTEAFFGQGTRLTVV.

This clone is judged medium-sized (0.01 to 0.1%). The chain uses TRBV2 and TRBJ1-1; 7 nucleotides align to TRBD1. The CDR3 is made up of 16 amino acids. Germline CDR1 SNHLY, CDR2 FYNNEI. V trimming: 6 bases; J trimming: 4 bases; junction bases outside the gene matches: 14. CDR3 sequence (DNA): TGTGCCAGCAGCCTCAGACAGGGCTTGAGTGTCACTGAAGCTTTCTTT. This encodes CASSLRQGLSVTEAFF. Combining the CDR3 with reference TRBV2 and TRBJ1-1 gives the whole variable domain EPEVTQTPSHQVTQMGQEVILRCVPISNHLYFYWYRQILGQKVEFLVSFYNNEISEKSEIFDDQFSVERPDGSNFTLKIRSTKLEDSAMYFCASSLRQGLSVTEAFFGQGTRLTVV.

The sample holds one count of this clone. This chain links TRBV10-1 with TRBJ2-3, with 11 bases fitting TRBD2. This CDR3 has 13 residues. Germline loops: CDR1 WNHNN, CDR2 SYGVQD (reference sequence). V trimming: 3 bases; J trimming: 8 bases; junction bases outside the gene matches: 1. CDR3 in amino acids: CASSDLAGGTQYF. Here the CDR3 DNA reads TGCGCCAGCAGTGACCTAGCGGGAGGTACGCAGTATTTT.

V is TRBV30 and J is TRBJ2-7; perhaps TRBD2 as D (5 bases). Germline lookup yields CDR1 GTSNPN and CDR2 SVGIG (reference sequence). There are 12 residues in the CDR3. Deletions cut 8 bases from V and 5 bases from J, with 16 bases between. The CDR3 DNA reads TGTGCCCGAAAGGACCTCGGGGACGAGCAGTACTTC. Its translation: CARKDLGDEQYF.

This clone has just one count. V usage is TRBV18 and J usage is TRBJ2-1, with D possibly matching TRBD1 (6 bases). The length of the CDR3 is 14 residues. Germline CDR1 reads KGHSH; CDR2 reads LQKENI. V was trimmed by 1 base and J by 4 bases, leaving 8 bases between them. The CDR3 DNA sequence: TGTGCCAGCTCACCACTGGACAGATACAATGAGCAGTTCTTC. Translation gives CASSPLDRYNEQFF. The entire variable domain, with the rest obtained from reference TRBV18 and TRBJ2-1, is as follows: NAGVMQNPRHLVRRRGQEARLRCSPMKGHSHVYWYRQLPEEGLKFMVYLQKENIIDESGMPKERFSAEFPKEGPSILRIQQVVRGDSAAYFCASSPLDRYNEQFFGPGTRLTVL.

V and J are TRBV27 and TRBJ2-2, with D tentatively TRBD1 (6 bases). This CDR3 region has 15 residues. Germline V gives CDR1 MNHEY, CDR2 SMNVEV (reference sequence). V lost 1 base and J lost 4, with 10 bases in between. In DNA form, the CDR3 reads TGTGCCAGCAGTTTATATTCAGGGGCCACCGGGGAGCTGTTTTTT. This translates into CASSLYSGATGELFF.

V is TRBV25-1 and J is TRBJ1-2; 7 nucleotides agree with TRBD1. This CDR3 is built from 16 residues. Germline CDR1 MGHDK, CDR2 SYGVNS. Unmatched junction bases numbered 9, after V lost 2 bases and J lost 3 bases. CDR3 bases: TGTGCCAGCAGTGAAGAAGCCGGGACAGTCGACTATGGCTACACCTTC. Amino acid sequence: CASSEEAGTVDYGYTF.

The rearrangement joins TRBV9 to TRBJ2-3; TRBD2 agrees at 14 bases. J lost 1 base, V lost 4 bases, and 8 bases had no gene match. The CDR3 extends over 18 amino acids. CDR1 is SGDLS, CDR2 YYNGEE, per germline. CDR3 DNA sequence: TGTGCCAGCAGCCCTCAGATGACTAGCGGGAGGGGCACAGATACGCAGTATTTT. Protein: CASSPQMTSGRGTDTQYF.

V gene TRBV7-2 combines with J gene TRBJ2-5; tentatively, D is TRBD2 (5 bases). In germline, CDR1 is SGHTA, CDR2 FQGNSA. The ends were cut back, 1 base at V and 3 bases at J, with 15 bases in the middle. The CDR3 sequence is 16 residues long. CDR3 amino acids: CASSLGSRTGEETQYF. The CDR3 region has the DNA TGTGCCAGCAGCTTAGGCTCGAGGACTGGCGAAGAGACCCAGTACTTC.

The J gene is TRBJ1-4, the V gene TRBV27; D gene uncertain. Per the germline V gene, CDR1 is MNHEY and CDR2 is SMNVEV (reference sequence). Between the trimmed V and J ends, which lost 6 bases and 8 bases, there was a span of 13 bases. There are 13 residues in the CDR3. DNA of the CDR3: TGTGCCAGCAGCACACCTCGCACCGAAAAACTGTTTTTT. Its translation: CASSTPRTEKLFF.

This sequence joins TRBV6-5 and TRBJ2-3; 7 bases agree with TRBD2. Germline values: CDR1 MNHEY, CDR2 SVGAGI. V gave up 5 bases and J gave up 2 bases; unmatched junction bases: 4. The CDR3 spans 14 residues. The chain's CDR3 is CASSVTSYTDTQYF. The CDR3 DNA follows: TGTGCCAGCAGTGTGACTAGCTACACAGATACGCAGTATTTT.

This clone showed up just once. V and J are TRBV7-9 and TRBJ1-2; 8 bases are a match to TRBD1. Germline loops: CDR1 SEHNR, CDR2 FQNEAQ (reference sequence). V trimming: 1 base; J trimming: 6 bases; junction bases outside the gene matches: 13. The CDR3 has 17 residues. The CDR3 protein is CASSLGGSGGRRDGYTF. The CDR3 DNA is TGTGCCAGCAGCTTAGGTGGTTCAGGGGGCAGAAGGGATGGCTACACCTTC.

The CDR3 loop reads CASSQDRYTDTQYF. CDR3 nucleotides: TGCGCCAGCAGCCAAGATCGTTACACAGATACGCAGTATTTT. V is TRBV4-1 and J is TRBJ2-3; D is ambiguous. Looked up from germline, CDR1 is MGHRA and CDR2 is YSYEKL. V was pared by 0 bases and J by 2 bases, with 6 bases between. CDR3 length: 14 residues.

The rearrangement links TRBV7-2 to TRBJ1-1; no reliable D call. V was trimmed by 1 base and J by 0 bases, leaving 9 bases between them. This CDR3 is 15 amino acids long. CDR1 and CDR2 (germline): SGHTA, FQGNSA. CDR3 residues: CASSLEAGLNTEAFF. Written as DNA, the CDR3 is TGTGCCAGCAGCTTAGAAGCAGGCTTGAACACTGAAGCTTTCTTT.

This sequence joins TRBV5-1 and TRBJ1-1, with D unclear. The CDR3 covers 17 residues. V was clipped by 2 bases and J by 0 bases, with 17 bases between them. Looked up from germline, CDR1 is SGHRS and CDR2 is YFSETQ. The CDR3 sequence is CASSFTIRISMNTEAFF. In DNA form, the CDR3 reads TGCGCCAGCAGCTTTACGATCAGGATTTCCATGAACACTGAAGCTTTCTTT. The variable domain in full, completed from reference TRBV5-1 and TRBJ1-1, reads KAGVTQTPRYLIKTRGQQVTLSCSPISGHRSVSWYQQTPGQGLQFLFEYFSETQRNKGNFPGRFSGRQFSNSRSEMNVSTLELGDSALYLCASSFTIRISMNTEAFFGQGTRLTVV.

This chain joins TRBV9 and TRBJ2-3; TRBD1 is a possible D gene (6 bases). V was trimmed by 4 bases and J by 3 bases, leaving 9 bases between them. CDR1 SGDLS and CDR2 YYNGEE come from the germline V gene. The CDR3 length is 13 residues. CDR3 DNA sequence: TGTGCCAGCAGCTCCCAGGGGACAGATACGCAGTATTTT. It codes for CASSSQGTDTQYF.

The chain couples TRBV19 to TRBJ2-7; 11 positions match TRBD2. This CDR3 spans 15 amino acids. Looked up from germline, CDR1 is LNHDA and CDR2 is SQIVND (reference sequence). J lost 1 base, V lost 5 bases, and 4 bases had no gene match. The CDR3 loop is CASSLGLAGSYEQYF. The CDR3 DNA follows: TGTGCCAGTAGTCTCGGACTAGCGGGTTCCTACGAGCAGTACTTC.

The genes are TRBV4-1 and TRBJ2-5, with TRBD2 matching 15 bases. Unmatched junction bases numbered 4, after V lost 0 bases and J lost 2 bases. Germline loops: CDR1 MGHRA, CDR2 YSYEKL. The CDR3 totals 18 residues. As DNA, the CDR3 is TGCGCCAGCAGCCAAGATGTGGGACTAGCGGGAGGACAAGAGACCCAGTACTTC. Its protein is CASSQDVGLAGGQETQYF.